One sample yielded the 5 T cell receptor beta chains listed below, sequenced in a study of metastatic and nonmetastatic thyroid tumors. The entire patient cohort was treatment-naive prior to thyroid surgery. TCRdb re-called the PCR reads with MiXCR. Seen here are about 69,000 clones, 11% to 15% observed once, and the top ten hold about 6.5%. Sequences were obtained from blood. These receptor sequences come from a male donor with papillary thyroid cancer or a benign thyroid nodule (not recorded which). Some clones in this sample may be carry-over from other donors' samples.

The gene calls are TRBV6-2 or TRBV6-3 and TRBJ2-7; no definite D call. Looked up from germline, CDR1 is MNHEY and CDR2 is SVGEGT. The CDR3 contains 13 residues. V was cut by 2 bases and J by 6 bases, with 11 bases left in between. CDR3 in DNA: TGTGCCAGCAGTTACGCAGTAGAGGCCGAGCAGTACTTC. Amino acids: CASSYAVEAEQYF.

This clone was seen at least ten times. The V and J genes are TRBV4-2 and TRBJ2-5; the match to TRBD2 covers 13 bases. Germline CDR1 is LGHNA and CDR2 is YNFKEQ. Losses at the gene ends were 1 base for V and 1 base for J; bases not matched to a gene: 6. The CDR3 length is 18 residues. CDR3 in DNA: TGTGCCAGCAGCCAAGGCCCAACTAGCGGGAGGGCCCAAGAGACCCAGTACTTC. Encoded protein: CASSQGPTSGRAQETQYF.

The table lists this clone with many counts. The DNA of the CDR3 is TGTGCCAGCACCCCCCCGACAGGGGCCCTTAACTATGGCTACACCTTC. Translated: CASTPPTGALNYGYTF. The J gene is TRBJ1-2, the V gene TRBV28; TRBD1 matches 8 bases. This CDR3 region has 16 residues. Germline lookup yields CDR1 MDHEN and CDR2 SYDVKM. The junction had 11 bases not matched to a gene; V was cut back by 7 bases and J by 1 base.

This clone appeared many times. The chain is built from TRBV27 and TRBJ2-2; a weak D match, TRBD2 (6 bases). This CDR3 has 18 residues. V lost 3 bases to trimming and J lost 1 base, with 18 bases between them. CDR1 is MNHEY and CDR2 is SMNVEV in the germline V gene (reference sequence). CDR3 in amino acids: CASSFSSGAGMNTGELFF. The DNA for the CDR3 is TGTGCCAGCAGTTTTTCCTCCGGGGCGGGAATGAACACCGGGGAGCTGTTTTTT.

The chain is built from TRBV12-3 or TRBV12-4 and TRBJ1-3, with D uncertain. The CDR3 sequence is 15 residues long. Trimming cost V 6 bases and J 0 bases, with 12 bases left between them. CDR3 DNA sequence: TGTGCCAGCAGCCTTTGGGCGTTCTCTGGAAACACCATATATTTT. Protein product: CASSLWAFSGNTIYF.